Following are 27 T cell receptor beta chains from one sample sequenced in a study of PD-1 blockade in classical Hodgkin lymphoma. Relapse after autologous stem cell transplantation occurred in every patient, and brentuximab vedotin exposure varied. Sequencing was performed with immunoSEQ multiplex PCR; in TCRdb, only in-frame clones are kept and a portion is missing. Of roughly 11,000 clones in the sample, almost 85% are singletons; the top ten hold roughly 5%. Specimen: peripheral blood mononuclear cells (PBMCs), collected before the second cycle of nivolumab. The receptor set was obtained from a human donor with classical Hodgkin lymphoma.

The CDR3 is CASSPVDTQYF. CDR3 in DNA: TGTGCCAGCTCACCTGTAGATACGCAGTATTTT. V and J are TRBV18 and TRBJ2-3; D is uncertain. Germline V gene data show CDR1 as KGHSH and CDR2 as LQKENI. The length of the CDR3 is 11 residues. V was pared by 3 bases and J by 5 bases, with 3 bases between.

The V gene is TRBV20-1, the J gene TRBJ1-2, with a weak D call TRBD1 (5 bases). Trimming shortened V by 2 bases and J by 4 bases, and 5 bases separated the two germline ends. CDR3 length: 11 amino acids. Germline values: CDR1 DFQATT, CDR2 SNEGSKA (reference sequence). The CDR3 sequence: CSARQGYGYTF. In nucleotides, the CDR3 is TGCAGTGCTAGACAGGGCTATGGCTACACCTTC.

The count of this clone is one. Written as DNA, the CDR3 is TGTGCCAGCAGCTTAGACAGGGTGAAGCAAGAGACCCAGTACTTC. The encoded protein is CASSLDRVKQETQYF. The chain uses TRBV11-2 and TRBJ2-5, with a possible D match to TRBD1 (5 bases). The CDR3 has 15 amino acids. The germline V gene has CDR1 SGHAT and CDR2 FQNNGV. V was pared by 0 bases and J by 2 bases, with 10 bases between.

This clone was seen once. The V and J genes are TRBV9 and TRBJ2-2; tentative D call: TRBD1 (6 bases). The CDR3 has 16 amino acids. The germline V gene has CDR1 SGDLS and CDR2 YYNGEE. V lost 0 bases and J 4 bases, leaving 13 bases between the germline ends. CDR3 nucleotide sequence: TGTGCCAGCAGCGTAGTCCCCCAGGGGAGCACCGGGGAGCTGTTTTTT. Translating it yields CASSVVPQGSTGELFF. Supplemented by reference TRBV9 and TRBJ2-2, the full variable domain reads DSGVTQTPKHLITATGQRVTLRCSPRSGDLSVYWYQQSLDQGLQFLIQYYNGEERAKGNILERFSAQQFPDLHSELNLSSLELGDSALYFCASSVVPQGSTGELFFGEGSRLTVL.

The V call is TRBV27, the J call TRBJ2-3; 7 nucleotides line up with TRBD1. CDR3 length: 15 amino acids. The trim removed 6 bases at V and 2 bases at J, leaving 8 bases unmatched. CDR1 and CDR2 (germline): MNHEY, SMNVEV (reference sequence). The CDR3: CASRLRGQVTDTQYF. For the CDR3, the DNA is TGTGCCAGCAGGTTGAGGGGGCAGGTCACAGATACGCAGTATTTT.

CDR3 nucleotide sequence: TGTGCCTTGTCTCGGGGTTTGGGGTCGGAGACCCAGTACTTC. As protein: CALSRGLGSETQYF. The gene calls are TRBV30 and TRBJ2-5; D perhaps matches TRBD2 (5 bases). V dropped 7 bases and J dropped 5 bases, with 20 bases sitting between them. Germline values: CDR1 GTSNPN, CDR2 SVGIG (reference sequence). The CDR3 contains 14 residues. The whole variable domain, filled in from reference TRBV30 and TRBJ2-5, reads SQTIHQWPATLVQPVGSPLSLECTVEGTSNPNLYWYRQAAGRGLQLLFYSVGIGQISSEVPQNLSASRPQDRQFILSSKKLLLSDSGFYLCALSRGLGSETQYFGPGTRLLVL.

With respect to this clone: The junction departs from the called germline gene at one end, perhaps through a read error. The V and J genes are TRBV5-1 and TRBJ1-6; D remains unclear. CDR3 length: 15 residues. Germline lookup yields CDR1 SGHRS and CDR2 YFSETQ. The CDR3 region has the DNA TGCGCCAGCAGCTTAGGGTTCTCCTTTAATTCACCCCTCCACTTT. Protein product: CASSLGFSFNSPLHF.

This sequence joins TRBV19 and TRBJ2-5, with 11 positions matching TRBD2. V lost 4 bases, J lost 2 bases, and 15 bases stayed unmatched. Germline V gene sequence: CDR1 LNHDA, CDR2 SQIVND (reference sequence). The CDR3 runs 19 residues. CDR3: CASSTPRGLAGGLQETQYF. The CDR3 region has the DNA TGTGCCAGTAGTACCCCCCGGGGATTAGCGGGAGGGTTGCAAGAGACCCAGTACTTC. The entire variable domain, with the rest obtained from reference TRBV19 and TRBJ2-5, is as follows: DGGITQSPKYLFRKEGQNVTLSCEQNLNHDAMYWYRQDPGQGLRLIYYSQIVNDFQKGDIAEGYSVSREKKESFPLTVTSAQKNPTAFYLCASSTPRGLAGGLQETQYFGPGTRLLVL.

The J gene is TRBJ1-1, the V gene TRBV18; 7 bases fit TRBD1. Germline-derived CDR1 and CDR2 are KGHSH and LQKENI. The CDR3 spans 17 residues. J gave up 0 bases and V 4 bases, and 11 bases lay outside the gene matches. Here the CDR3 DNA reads TGTGCCAGCTCACTACCAGACAGGGCGATCCTGAACACTGAAGCTTTCTTT. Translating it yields CASSLPDRAILNTEAFF.

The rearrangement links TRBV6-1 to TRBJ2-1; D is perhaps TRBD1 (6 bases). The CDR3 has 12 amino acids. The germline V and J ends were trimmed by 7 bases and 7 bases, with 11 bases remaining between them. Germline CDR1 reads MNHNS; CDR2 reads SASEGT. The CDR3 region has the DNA TGTGCCAGCAACAGGGTAGGGAATGAGCAGTTCTTC. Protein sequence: CASNRVGNEQFF.

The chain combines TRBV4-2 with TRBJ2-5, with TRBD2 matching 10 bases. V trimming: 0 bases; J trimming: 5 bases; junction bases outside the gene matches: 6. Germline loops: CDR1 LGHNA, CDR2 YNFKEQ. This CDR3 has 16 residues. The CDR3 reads CASSQDPSGGGETQYF. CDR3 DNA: TGTGCCAGCAGCCAAGACCCTAGCGGGGGAGGGGAGACCCAGTACTTC.

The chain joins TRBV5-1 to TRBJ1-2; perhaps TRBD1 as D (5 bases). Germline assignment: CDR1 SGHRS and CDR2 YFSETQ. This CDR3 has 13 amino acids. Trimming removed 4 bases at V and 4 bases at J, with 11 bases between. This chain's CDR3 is CASSPGLIYGYTF. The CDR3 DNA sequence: TGCGCCAGCAGCCCGGGACTCATCTATGGCTACACCTTC.

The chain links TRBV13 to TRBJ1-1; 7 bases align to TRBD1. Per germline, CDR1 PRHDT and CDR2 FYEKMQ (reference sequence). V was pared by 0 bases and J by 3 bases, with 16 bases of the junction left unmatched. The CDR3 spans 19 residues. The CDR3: CASSLGPRLGRGRDTEAFF. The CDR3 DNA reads TGTGCCAGCAGCTTAGGCCCGCGATTGGGTAGGGGGCGCGACACTGAAGCTTTCTTT.

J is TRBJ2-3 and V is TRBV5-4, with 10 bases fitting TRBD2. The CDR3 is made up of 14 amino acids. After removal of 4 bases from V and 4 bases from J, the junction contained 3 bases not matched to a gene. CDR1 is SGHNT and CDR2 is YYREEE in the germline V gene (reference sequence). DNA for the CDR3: TGTGCCAGCAGCCTAGCGGGGGTATCAGATACGCAGTATTTT. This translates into CASSLAGVSDTQYF.

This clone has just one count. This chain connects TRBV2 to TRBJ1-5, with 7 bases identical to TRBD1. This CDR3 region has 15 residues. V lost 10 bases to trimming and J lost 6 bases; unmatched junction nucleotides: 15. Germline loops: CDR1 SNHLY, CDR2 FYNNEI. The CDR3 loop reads CATRRGGGLGQPQHF. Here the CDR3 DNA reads TGTGCCACCCGACGGGGAGGGGGCCTCGGTCAGCCCCAGCATTTT.

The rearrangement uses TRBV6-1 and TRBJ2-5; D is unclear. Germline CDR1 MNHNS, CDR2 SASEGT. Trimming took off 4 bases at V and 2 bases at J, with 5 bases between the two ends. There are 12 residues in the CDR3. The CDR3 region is CASSGFQETQYF. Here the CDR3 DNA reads TGTGCCAGCAGTGGGTTTCAAGAGACCCAGTACTTC.

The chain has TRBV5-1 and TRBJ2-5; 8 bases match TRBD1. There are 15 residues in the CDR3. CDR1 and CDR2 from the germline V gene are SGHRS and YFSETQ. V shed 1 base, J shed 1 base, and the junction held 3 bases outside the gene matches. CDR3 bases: TGCGCCAGCAGCTTGTCTGGACAGGGCCAAGAGACCCAGTACTTC. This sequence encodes CASSLSGQGQETQYF.

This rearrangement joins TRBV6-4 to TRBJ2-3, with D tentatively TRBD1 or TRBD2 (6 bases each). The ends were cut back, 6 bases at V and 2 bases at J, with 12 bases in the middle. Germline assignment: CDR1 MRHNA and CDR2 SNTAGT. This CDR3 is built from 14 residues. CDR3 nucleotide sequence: TGTGCCAGCAGCGTGGAGGGGGACACAGATACGCAGTATTTT. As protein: CASSVEGDTDTQYF.

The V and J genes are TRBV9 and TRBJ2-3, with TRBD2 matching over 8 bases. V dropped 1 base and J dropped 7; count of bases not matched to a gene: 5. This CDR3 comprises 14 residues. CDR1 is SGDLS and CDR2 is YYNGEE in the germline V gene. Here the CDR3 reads CASSVQGSGNTQYF. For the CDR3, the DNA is TGTGCCAGCAGCGTACAAGGTAGCGGGAATACGCAGTATTTT.

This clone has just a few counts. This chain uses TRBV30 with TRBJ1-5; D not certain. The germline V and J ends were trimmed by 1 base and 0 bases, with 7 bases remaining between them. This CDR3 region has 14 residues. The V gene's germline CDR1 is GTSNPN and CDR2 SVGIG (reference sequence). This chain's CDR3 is CAWSEDPSNQPQHF. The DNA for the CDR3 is TGTGCCTGGAGTGAGGACCCTAGCAATCAGCCCCAGCATTTT. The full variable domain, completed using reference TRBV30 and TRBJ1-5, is SQTIHQWPATLVQPVGSPLSLECTVEGTSNPNLYWYRQAAGRGLQLLFYSVGIGQISSEVPQNLSASRPQDRQFILSSKKLLLSDSGFYLCAWSEDPSNQPQHFGDGTRLSIL.

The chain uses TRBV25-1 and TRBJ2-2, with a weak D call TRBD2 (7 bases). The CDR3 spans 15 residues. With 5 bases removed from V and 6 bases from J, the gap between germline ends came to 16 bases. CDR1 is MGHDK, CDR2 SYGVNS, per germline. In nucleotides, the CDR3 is TGTGCCAGCAGTCCGGGGGCGGGGGCGGCCGGGGAGCTGTTTTTT. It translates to CASSPGAGAAGELFF.

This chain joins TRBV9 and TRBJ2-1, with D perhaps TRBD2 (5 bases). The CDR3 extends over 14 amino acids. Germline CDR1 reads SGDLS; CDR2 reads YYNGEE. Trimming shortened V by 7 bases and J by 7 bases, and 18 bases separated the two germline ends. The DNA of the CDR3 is TGTGCCAGCGCCCCCCCGGGATCTTGGAATGAGCAGTTCTTC. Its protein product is CASAPPGSWNEQFF.

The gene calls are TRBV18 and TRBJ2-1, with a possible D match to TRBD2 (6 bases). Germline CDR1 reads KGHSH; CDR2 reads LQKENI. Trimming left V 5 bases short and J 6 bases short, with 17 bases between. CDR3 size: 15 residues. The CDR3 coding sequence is TGTGCCAGCTCATCCGGGCCCGGGGGTTCCAATGAGCAGTTCTTC. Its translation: CASSSGPGGSNEQFF.

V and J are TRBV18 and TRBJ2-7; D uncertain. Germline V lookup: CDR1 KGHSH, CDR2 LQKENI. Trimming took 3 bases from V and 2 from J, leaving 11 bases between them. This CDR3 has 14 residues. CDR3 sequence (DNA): TGTGCCAGCTCACCGAGTCAGTCAGCCTACGAGCAGTACTTC. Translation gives CASSPSQSAYEQYF.

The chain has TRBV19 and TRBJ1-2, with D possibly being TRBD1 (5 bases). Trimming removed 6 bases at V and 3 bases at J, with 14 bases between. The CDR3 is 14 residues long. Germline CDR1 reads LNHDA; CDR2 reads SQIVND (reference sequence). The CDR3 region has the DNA TGTGCCAGTAGGAACGAGGGGAACTACTATGGCTACACCTTC. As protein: CASRNEGNYYGYTF.

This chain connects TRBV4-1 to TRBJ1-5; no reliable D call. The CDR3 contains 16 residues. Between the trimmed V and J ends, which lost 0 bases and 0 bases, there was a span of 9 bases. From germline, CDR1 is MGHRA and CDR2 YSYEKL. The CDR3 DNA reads TGCGCCAGCAGCCAAGAGCCGGGGAGTAGCAATCAGCCCCAGCATTTT. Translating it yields CASSQEPGSSNQPQHF.

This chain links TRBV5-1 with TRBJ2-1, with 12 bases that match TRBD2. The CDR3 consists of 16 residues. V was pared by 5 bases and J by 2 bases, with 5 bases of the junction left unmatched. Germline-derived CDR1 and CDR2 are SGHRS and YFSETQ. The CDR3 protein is CASRLLAGGTYNEQFF. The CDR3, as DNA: TGCGCCAGCAGACTCCTAGCGGGGGGGACCTACAATGAGCAGTTCTTC.